The rows below give T cell receptor beta chains drawn from one sample of a study of blood T cell repertoires in COVID-19. Repertoires were generated with immunoSEQ multiplex PCR, while TCRdb's copy carries only in-frame clones and drops some. Among under 85,000 clones listed, approximately 88% were seen once. The source material was peripheral blood. All receptors derive from a man between 65 and 80 years old with acute or convalescent COVID-19. CDR3s include the opening cysteine and the closing phenylalanine or tryptophan. A D gene is named only where the DNA matches it firmly. Part of the rows lack a size; the others show once, few, many or a class for expanded clones.

j_call d_call clone_size cdr3_length v_call cdr3_aa cdr3_nt
TRBJ1-1 TRBD1 . 17 TRBV7-9 CASSAKTGAPMNTEAFF TGTGCCAGCAGCGCAAAAACAGGGGCCCCTATGAACACTGAAGCTTTCTTT
TRBJ2-3 TRBD2 . 15 TRBV13 CASSLRGLVTDTQYF TGTGCCAGCAGCTTAAGGGGACTAGTGACAGATACGCAGTATTTT
TRBJ1-3 TRBD1 . 15 TRBV7-2 CASTESGGGGNTIYF TGTGCCAGCACCGAATCAGGGGGCGGTGGAAACACCATATATTTT
TRBJ2-7 . few 12 TRBV7-2 CASSEAAYEQYF TGTGCCAGCAGCGAAGCGGCCTACGAGCAGTACTTC
TRBJ2-7 . few 15 TRBV7-2 CASSLGGQKTYEQYF TGTGCCAGCAGCTTAGGAGGGCAGAAAACCTACGAGCAGTACTTC
TRBJ1-1 . . 15 TRBV5-1 CASSLDGRQNTEAFF TGCGCCAGCAGCTTGGATGGCAGACAGAACACTGAAGCTTTCTTT
TRBJ2-2 TRBD2 . 17 TRBV11-2 CASSFPSGGSRTGELFF TGTGCCAGCAGCTTTCCTAGCGGGGGATCTAGGACCGGGGAGCTGTTTTTT
TRBJ1-4 . . 14 TRBV6-5 CASSSGVDNEKLFF TGTGCCAGCAGCTCAGGGGTAGATAATGAAAAACTGTTTTTT
TRBJ1-2 TRBD1 . 13 TRBV6-6 CAIYTGQVGGYTF TGTGCCATATACACAGGACAGGTGGGGGGCTACACCTTC
TRBJ1-1 . . 12 TRBV20-1 CSASEMFLEAFF TGCAGTGCTAGTGAAATGTTTCTTGAAGCTTTCTTT
TRBJ1-5 TRBD1 . 15 TRBV24-1 CATSAGTGGSQPQHF TGTGCCACCAGTGCCGGGACAGGGGGGAGTCAGCCCCAGCATTTT
TRBJ2-1 . . 18 TRBV9 CASSVFPGSLNTYNEQFF TGTGCCAGCAGCGTATTCCCGGGTAGTCTCAACACCTACAATGAGCAGTTCTTC
TRBJ1-1 TRBD1 . 14 TRBV7-2 CASSPMTGQTEAFF TGTGCCAGCAGCCCCATGACAGGGCAGACTGAAGCTTTCTTT
TRBJ1-1 TRBD1 . 13 TRBV11-1 CASSEGTDTEAFF TGTGCCAGCAGCGAGGGGACAGACACTGAAGCTTTCTTT
TRBJ1-5 TRBD1 . 15 TRBV7-2 CASSSLGQGAGAQHF TGTGCCAGCAGCTCCCTAGGACAGGGGGCTGGGGCCCAGCATTTT
TRBJ1-2 TRBD1 . 14 TRBV7-2 CASSLTGGDYGYTF TGTGCCAGCAGCTTGACAGGGGGCGACTATGGCTACACCTTC
TRBJ2-1 TRBD2 . 16 TRBV5-4 CASSRTSGGSYNEQFF TGTGCCAGCAGCCGAACTAGCGGGGGCTCCTACAATGAGCAGTTCTTC
TRBJ2-2 TRBD1 . 14 TRBV19 CASVQGAGTGELFF TGTGCCAGTGTTCAGGGGGCTGGCACCGGGGAGCTGTTTTTT
TRBJ1-1 . . 13 TRBV18 CASSAIGDTEAFF TGTGCCAGCTCTGCCATCGGTGACACTGAAGCTTTCTTT
TRBJ1-2 TRBD1 . 16 TRBV28 CASSSPGTGSFRGYTF TGTGCCAGCAGTTCCCCCGGGACAGGGAGTTTTCGTGGCTACACCTTC
TRBJ2-3 TRBD2 . 15 TRBV23-1 CASSPTSGGTDTQYF TGCGCCAGCAGTCCGACTAGCGGGGGCACAGATACGCAGTATTTT
TRBJ2-7 TRBD1 . 16 TRBV3-1/TRBV3-2 CASSQEWTGHVYEQYF TGTGCCAGCAGCCAAGAGTGGACAGGGCACGTCTACGAGCAGTACTTC